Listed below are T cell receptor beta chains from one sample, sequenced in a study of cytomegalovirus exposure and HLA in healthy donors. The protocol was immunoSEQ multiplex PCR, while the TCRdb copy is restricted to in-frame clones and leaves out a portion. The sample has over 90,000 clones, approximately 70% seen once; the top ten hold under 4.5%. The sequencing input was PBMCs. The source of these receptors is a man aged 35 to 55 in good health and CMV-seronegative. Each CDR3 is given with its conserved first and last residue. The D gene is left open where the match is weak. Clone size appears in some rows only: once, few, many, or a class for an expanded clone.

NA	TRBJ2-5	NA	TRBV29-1	TGCAGCGTTGTGCCTGGGGCCCAAGAGACCCAGTACTTC	CSVVPGAQETQYF
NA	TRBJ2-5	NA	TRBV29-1	TGCAGCGTTGAAGTTTCAGGGTCGGCCCAAGAGACCCAGTACTTC	CSVEVSGSAQETQYF
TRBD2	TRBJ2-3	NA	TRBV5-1	TGCGCCAGCAGCTGGAGCGGGGGGGGCACAGATACGCAGTATTTT	CASSWSGGGTDTQYF
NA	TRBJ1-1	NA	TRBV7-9	TGTGCCAGCTCCTTGGAGCTGGGGAACACTGAAGCTTTCTTT	CASSLELGNTEAFF
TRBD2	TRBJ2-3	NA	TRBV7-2	TGTGCCAGCAGCTGGGTAGCGGGGGAAGATACGCAGTATTTT	CASSWVAGEDTQYF
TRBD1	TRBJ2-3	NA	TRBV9	TGTGCCAGCAGCGTAACAGGGGGAGATACGCAGTATTTT	CASSVTGGDTQYF
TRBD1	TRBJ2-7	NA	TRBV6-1	TGTGCCAGCAGTGAAGCGGTCTGGGACAGTTCCTACGAGCAGTACTTC	CASSEAVWDSSYEQYF
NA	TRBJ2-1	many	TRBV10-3	TGTGCCACTATGCTGGGGGGATCGGGTGAGCAGTTCTTC	CATMLGGSGEQFF
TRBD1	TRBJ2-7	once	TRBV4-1	TGCGCCAGCAGCCAACGACCCGGAGCCGGGACAGTCTCCTACGAGCAGTACTTC	CASSQRPGAGTVSYEQYF
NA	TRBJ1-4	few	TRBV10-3	TGTGCCACCGGTCCTTCAACTAATGAAAAACTGTTTTTT	CATGPSTNEKLFF
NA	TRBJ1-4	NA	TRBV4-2	TGTGCCAGCAGCCAAGTTACGGCAACTAATGAAAAACTGTTTTTT	CASSQVTATNEKLFF
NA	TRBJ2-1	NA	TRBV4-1	TGCGCCAGCAGCCAAGAAGCGACAGGTACTATCCGTGAGCAGTTCTTC	CASSQEATGTIREQFF
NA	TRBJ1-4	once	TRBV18	TGTGCCAGCTCACCCTTACAGAGACAGGCAACTAATGAAAAACTGTTTTTT	CASSPLQRQATNEKLFF
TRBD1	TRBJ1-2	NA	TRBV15	TGTGCCACCAGCGGTTACAGGGGTAACTATGGCTACACCTTC	CATSGYRGNYGYTF
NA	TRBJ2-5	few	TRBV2	TGTGCCAGCAGTCTCCAGGGCGGCCAAGAGACCCAGTACTTC	CASSLQGGQETQYF
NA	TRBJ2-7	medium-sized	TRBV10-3	TGTGCCATCAGTGATCAGCAAGGACAGCGTTCGTACGAGCAGTACTTC	CAISDQQGQRSYEQYF
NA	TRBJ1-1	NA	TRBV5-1	TGCGCCAGCAAAGAGGGCTCTAACACTGAAGCTTTCTTT	CASKEGSNTEAFF
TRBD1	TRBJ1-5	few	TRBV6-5	TGTGCCAGCAGTTGGGACAGAAATCAGCCCCAGCATTTT	CASSWDRNQPQHF
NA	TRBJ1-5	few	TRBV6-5	TGTGCCAGCAGTCGACAGGTTAATAGCAATCAGCCCCAGCATTTT	CASSRQVNSNQPQHF
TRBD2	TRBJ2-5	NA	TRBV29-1	TGCAGCGTTGGGGGACTAGTCCTAAACTTC	CSVGGLVLNF
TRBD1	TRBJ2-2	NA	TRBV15	TGTGCCACCGAGCCCAGGGGGCCTGGGGAGCTGTTTTTT	CATEPRGPGELFF
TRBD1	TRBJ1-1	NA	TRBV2	TGTGCCAGCAGCCGACAGGGTATGGAGAACACTGAAGCTTTCTTT	CASSRQGMENTEAFF
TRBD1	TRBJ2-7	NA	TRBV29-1	TGCAGCGTTGCGGTACAGGGGGCCTACGAGCAGTACTTC	CSVAVQGAYEQYF
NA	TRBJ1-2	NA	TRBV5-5	TGTGCCAGCAGCCCAGGACAGTATGGCTACACCTTC	CASSPGQYGYTF
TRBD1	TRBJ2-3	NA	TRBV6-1	TGTGCCAGCAACCCGACCGGGACAGGGGCAGATACGCAGTATTTT	CASNPTGTGADTQYF
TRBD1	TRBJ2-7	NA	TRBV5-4	TGTGCCAGCAGCATGGGACAGGTTACCTACGAGCAGTACTTC	CASSMGQVTYEQYF
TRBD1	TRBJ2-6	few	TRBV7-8	TGTGCCAGCAGCGACCGGACAGGGTGGGGGGCCAACGTCCTGACTTTC	CASSDRTGWGANVLTF
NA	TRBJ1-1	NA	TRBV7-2	TGTGCCAGCTCCCAAGGCCGGGGGGGCAGGGACACTGAAGCTTTCTTT	CASSQGRGGRDTEAFF